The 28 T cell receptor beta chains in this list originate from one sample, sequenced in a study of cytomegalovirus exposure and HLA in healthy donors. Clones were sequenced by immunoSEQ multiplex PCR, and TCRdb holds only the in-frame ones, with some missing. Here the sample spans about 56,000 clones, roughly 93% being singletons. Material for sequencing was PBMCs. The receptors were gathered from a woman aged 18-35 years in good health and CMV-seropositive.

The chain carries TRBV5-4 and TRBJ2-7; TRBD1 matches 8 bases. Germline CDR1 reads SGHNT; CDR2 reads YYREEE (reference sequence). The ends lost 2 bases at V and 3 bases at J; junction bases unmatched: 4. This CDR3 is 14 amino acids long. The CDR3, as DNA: TGTGCCAGCAGCTTACAGGGGGGAGACTACGAGCAGTACTTC. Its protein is CASSLQGGDYEQYF. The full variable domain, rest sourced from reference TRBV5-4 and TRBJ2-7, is ETGVTQSPTHLIKTRGQQVTLRCSSQSGHNTVSWYQQALGQGPQFIFQYYREEENGRGNFPPRFSGLQFPNYSSELNVNALELDDSALYLCASSLQGGDYEQYFGPGTRLTVT.

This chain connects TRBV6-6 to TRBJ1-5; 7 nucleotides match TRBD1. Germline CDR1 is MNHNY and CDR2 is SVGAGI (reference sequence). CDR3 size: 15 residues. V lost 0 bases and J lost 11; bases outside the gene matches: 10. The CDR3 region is CASSYSGRGLRAQHF. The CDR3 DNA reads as TGTGCCAGCAGTTACTCGGGCAGGGGGTTGCGAGCCCAGCATTTT.

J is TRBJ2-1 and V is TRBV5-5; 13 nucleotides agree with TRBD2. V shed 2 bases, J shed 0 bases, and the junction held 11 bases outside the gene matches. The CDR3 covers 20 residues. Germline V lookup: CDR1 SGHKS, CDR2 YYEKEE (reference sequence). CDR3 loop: CASSFNSGTSGISSYNEQFF. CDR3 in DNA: TGTGCCAGCAGCTTCAATTCCGGGACTAGCGGGATCAGCTCCTACAATGAGCAGTTCTTC.

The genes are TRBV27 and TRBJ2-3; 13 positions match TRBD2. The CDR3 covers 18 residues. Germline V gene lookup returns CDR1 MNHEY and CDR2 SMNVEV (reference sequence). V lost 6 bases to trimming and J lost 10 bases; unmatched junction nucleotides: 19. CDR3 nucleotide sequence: TGTGCCAGCAGGTACCGATTTCCGGGACTAGCGGGGATGTGGGCGCAGTATTTT. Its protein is CASRYRFPGLAGMWAQYF.

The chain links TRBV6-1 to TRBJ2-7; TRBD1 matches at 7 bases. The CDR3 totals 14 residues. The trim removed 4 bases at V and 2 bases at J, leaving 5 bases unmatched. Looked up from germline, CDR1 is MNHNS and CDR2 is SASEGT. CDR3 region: CASSVTGRTYEQYF. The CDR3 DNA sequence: TGTGCCAGCAGTGTGACAGGGCGGACCTACGAGCAGTACTTC.

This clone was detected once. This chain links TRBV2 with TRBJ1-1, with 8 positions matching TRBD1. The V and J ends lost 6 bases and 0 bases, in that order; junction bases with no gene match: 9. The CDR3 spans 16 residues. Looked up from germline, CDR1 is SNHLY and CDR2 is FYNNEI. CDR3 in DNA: TGTGCCAGCAGGGGCGACAGGGGAATCTTGAACACTGAAGCTTTCTTT. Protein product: CASRGDRGILNTEAFF. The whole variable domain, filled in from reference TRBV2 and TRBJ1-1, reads EPEVTQTPSHQVTQMGQEVILRCVPISNHLYFYWYRQILGQKVEFLVSFYNNEISEKSEIFDDQFSVERPDGSNFTLKIRSTKLEDSAMYFCASRGDRGILNTEAFFGQGTRLTVV.

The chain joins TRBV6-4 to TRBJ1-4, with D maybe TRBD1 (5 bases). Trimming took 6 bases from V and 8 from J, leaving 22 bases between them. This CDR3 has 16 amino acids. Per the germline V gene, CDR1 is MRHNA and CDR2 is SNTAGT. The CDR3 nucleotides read TGTGCCAGCAGCCCCGTCTTCGGGGGTTTACGCGAAAAACTGTTTTTT. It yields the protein CASSPVFGGLREKLFF.

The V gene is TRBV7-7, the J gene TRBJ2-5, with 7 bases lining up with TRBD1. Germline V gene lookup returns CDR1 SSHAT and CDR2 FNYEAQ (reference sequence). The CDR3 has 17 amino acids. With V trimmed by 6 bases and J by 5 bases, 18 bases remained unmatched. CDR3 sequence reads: CASSLIQIDRALETQYF. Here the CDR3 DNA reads TGTGCCAGCAGTTTGATACAAATCGACAGGGCGTTGGAGACCCAGTACTTC.

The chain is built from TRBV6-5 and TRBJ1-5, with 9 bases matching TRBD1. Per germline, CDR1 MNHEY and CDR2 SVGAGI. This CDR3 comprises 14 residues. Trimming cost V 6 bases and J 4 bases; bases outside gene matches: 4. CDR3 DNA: TGTGCCAGCAGACCCGGGACAGGGAATCAGCCCCAGCATTTT. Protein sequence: CASRPGTGNQPQHF.

CDR3 in DNA: TGCGCCAGCAGCTTTTTCCCTGCCCTTTCTAGCGGGCTTTACAATGAGCAGTTCTTC. This codes for CASSFFPALSSGLYNEQFF. The V gene is TRBV5-1, the J gene TRBJ2-1; 8 nucleotides line up with TRBD2. Unmatched junction bases numbered 17, after V lost 2 bases and J lost 4 bases. The CDR3 length is 19 residues. The germline V gene has CDR1 SGHRS and CDR2 YFSETQ.

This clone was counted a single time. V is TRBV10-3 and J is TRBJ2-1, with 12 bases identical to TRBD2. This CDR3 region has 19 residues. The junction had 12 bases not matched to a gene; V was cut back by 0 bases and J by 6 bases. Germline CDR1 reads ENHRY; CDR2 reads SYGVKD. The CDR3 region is CAISESGLLAGGPGNEQFF. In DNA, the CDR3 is TGTGCCATCAGTGAGTCGGGTCTGCTAGCGGGGGGGCCGGGCAATGAGCAGTTCTTC.

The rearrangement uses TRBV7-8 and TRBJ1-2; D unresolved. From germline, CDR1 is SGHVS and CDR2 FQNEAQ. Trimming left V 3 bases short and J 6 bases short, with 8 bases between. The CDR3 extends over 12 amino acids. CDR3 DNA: TGTGCCAGCAGCTTTGGGAGTGATGGCTACACCTTC. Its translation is CASSFGSDGYTF.

In DNA, the CDR3 is TGCGCCAGCAGCCAAGCCCCGGACAGGGGCACCTACGAGCAGTACTTC. This gives the protein CASSQAPDRGTYEQYF. V is TRBV4-1 and J is TRBJ2-7; 9 bases are a match to TRBD1. The V gene end was trimmed by 1 base and the J gene end by 2 bases; junction bases not matched to a gene: 6. The CDR3 covers 16 residues. CDR1 is MGHRA and CDR2 is YSYEKL in the germline V gene.

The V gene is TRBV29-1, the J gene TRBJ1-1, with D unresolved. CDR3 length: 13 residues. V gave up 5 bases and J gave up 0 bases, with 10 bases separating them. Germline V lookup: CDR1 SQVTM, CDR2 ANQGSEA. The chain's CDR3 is CSVRNILNTEAFF. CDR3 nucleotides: TGCAGCGTTAGAAACATCCTGAACACTGAAGCTTTCTTT. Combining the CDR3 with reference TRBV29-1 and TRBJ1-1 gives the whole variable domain SAVISQKPSRDICQRGTSLTIQCQVDSQVTMMFWYRQQPGQSLTLIATANQGSEATYESGFVIDKFPISRPNLTFSTLTVSNMSPEDSSIYLCSVRNILNTEAFFGQGTRLTVV.

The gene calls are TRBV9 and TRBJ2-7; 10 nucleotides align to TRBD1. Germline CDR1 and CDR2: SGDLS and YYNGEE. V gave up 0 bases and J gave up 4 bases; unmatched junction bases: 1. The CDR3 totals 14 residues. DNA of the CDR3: TGTGCCAGCAGCGTAGAGGGACAGGGGTACGAGCAGTACTTC. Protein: CASSVEGQGYEQYF.

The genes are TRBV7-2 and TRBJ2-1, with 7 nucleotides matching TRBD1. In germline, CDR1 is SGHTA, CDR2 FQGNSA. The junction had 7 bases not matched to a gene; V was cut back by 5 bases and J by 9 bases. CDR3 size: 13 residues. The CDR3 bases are TGTGCCAGCAGCAGAGGGACAGACCGTGAGCAGTTCTTC. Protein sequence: CASSRGTDREQFF.

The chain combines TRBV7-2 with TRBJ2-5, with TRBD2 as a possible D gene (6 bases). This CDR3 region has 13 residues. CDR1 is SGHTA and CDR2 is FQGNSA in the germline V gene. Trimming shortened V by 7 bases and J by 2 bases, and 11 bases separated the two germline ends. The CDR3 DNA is TGTGCCAGCAAGGCTCGGGAGCAAGAGACCCAGTACTTC. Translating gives CASKAREQETQYF. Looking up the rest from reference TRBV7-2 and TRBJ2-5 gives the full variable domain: GAGVSQSPSNKVTEKGKDVELRCDPISGHTALYWYRQSLGQGLEFLIYFQGNSAPDKSGLPSDRFSAERTGGSVSTLTIQRTQQEDSAVYLCASKAREQETQYFGPGTRLLVL.

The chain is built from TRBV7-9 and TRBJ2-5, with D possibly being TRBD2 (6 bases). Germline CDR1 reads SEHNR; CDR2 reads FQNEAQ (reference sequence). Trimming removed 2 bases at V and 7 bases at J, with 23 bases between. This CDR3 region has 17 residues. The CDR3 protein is CASSLTPKVGGKGTQYF. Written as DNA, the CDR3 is TGTGCCAGCAGCTTAACCCCGAAGGTGGGGGGTAAGGGGACCCAGTACTTC.

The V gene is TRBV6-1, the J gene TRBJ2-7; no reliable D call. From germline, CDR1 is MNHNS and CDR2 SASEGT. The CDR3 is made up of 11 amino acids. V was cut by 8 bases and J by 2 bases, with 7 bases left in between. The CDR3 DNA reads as TGTGCCAGCCTCTATACCTACGAGCAGTACTTC. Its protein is CASLYTYEQYF.

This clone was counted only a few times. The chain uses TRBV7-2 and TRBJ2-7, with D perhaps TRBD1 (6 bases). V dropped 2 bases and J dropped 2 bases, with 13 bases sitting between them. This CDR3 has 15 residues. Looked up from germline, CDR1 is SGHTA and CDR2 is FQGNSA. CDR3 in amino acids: CASSLIRTETYEQYF. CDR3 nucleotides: TGTGCCAGCAGCTTAATAAGGACAGAAACCTACGAGCAGTACTTC. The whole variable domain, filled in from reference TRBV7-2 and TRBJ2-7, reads GAGVSQSPSNKVTEKGKDVELRCDPISGHTALYWYRQSLGQGLEFLIYFQGNSAPDKSGLPSDRFSAERTGGSVSTLTIQRTQQEDSAVYLCASSLIRTETYEQYFGPGTRLTVT.

The CDR3 is CASAGVEANYGYTF. The CDR3 coding sequence is TGTGCCAGTGCAGGGGTAGAAGCTAACTATGGCTACACCTTC. The rearrangement links TRBV19 to TRBJ1-2; D might be TRBD1 (6 bases). The CDR3 consists of 14 residues. Looked up from germline, CDR1 is LNHDA and CDR2 is SQIVND (reference sequence). V was shortened by 8 bases and J by 0 bases, with 13 bases between the two germline ends.

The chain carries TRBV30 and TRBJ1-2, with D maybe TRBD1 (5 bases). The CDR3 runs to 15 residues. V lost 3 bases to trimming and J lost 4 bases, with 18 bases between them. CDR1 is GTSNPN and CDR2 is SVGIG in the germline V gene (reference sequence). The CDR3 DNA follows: TGTGCCTGGAGGGGTTTCAGGGTGTTTGGCTATGGCTACACCTTC. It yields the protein CAWRGFRVFGYGYTF.

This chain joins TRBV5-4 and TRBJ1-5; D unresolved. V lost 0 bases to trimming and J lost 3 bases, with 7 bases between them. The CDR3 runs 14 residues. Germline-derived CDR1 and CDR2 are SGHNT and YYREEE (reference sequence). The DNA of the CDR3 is TGTGCCAGCAGCTTGGGAGGGCCCAATCAGCCCCAGCATTTT. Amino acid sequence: CASSLGGPNQPQHF. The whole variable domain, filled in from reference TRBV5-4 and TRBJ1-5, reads ETGVTQSPTHLIKTRGQQVTLRCSSQSGHNTVSWYQQALGQGPQFIFQYYREEENGRGNFPPRFSGLQFPNYSSELNVNALELDDSALYLCASSLGGPNQPQHFGDGTRLSIL.

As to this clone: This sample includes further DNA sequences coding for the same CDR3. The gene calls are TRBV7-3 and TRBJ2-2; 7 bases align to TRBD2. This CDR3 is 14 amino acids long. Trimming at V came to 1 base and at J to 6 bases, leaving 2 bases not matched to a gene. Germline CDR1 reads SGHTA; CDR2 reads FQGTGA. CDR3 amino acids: CASSLSGGAGELFF. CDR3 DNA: TGTGCCAGCAGCTTAAGTGGGGGGGCCGGGGAGCTGTTTTTT.

CDR3 amino acids: CASSQDYGLLPNWEQYF. CDR3 nucleotide sequence: TGCGCCAGCAGCCAAGATTACGGTCTGCTCCCTAACTGGGAGCAGTACTTC. The rearrangement links TRBV4-1 to TRBJ2-7; D is unresolved. Trimming removed 0 bases from V and 7 bases from J, with 22 bases in between. The length of the CDR3 is 17 residues. Germline loops: CDR1 MGHRA, CDR2 YSYEKL.

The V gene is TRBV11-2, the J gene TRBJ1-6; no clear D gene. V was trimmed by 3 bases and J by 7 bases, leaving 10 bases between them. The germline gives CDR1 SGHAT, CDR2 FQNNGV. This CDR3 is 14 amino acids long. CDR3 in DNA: TGTGCCAGCAGCTTCGGCCTGGAGAATTCACCCCTCCACTTT. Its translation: CASSFGLENSPLHF. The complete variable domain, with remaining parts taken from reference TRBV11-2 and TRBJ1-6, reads EAGVAQSPRYKIIEKRQSVAFWCNPISGHATLYWYQQILGQGPKLLIQFQNNGVVDDSQLPKDRFSAERLKGVDSTLKIQPAKLEDSAVYLCASSFGLENSPLHFGNGTRLTVT.

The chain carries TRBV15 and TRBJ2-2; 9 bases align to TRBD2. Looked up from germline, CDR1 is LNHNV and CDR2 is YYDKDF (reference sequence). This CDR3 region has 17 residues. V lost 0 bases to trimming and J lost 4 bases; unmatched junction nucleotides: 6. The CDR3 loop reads CATSRDRGSGGTGELFF. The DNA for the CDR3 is TGTGCCACCAGCAGAGATCGAGGTAGCGGGGGCACCGGGGAGCTGTTTTTT.

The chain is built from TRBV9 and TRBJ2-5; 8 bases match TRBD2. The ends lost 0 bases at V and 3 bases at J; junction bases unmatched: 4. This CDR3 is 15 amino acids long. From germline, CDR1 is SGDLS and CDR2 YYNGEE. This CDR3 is CASSVAGGEKETQYF. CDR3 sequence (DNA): TGTGCCAGCAGCGTAGCGGGGGGGGAAAAAGAGACCCAGTACTTC. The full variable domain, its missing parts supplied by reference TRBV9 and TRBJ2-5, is DSGVTQTPKHLITATGQRVTLRCSPRSGDLSVYWYQQSLDQGLQFLIQYYNGEERAKGNILERFSAQQFPDLHSELNLSSLELGDSALYFCASSVAGGEKETQYFGPGTRLLVL.